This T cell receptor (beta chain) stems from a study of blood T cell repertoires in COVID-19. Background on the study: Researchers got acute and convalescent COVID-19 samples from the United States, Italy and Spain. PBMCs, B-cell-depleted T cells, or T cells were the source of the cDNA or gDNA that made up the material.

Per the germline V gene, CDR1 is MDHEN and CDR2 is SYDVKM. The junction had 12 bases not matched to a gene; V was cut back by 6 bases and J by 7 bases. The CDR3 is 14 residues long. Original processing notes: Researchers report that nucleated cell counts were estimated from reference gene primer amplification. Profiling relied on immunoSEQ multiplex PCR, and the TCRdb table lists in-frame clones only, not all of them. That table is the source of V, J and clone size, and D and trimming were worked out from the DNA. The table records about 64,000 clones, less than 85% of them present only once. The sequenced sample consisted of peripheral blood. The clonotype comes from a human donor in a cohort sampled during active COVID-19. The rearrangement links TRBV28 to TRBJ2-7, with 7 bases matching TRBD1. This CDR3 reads CASSRDSYSLEQYF. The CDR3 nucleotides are TGTGCCAGCAGCAGGGACAGCTACTCCTTGGAGCAGTACTTC.